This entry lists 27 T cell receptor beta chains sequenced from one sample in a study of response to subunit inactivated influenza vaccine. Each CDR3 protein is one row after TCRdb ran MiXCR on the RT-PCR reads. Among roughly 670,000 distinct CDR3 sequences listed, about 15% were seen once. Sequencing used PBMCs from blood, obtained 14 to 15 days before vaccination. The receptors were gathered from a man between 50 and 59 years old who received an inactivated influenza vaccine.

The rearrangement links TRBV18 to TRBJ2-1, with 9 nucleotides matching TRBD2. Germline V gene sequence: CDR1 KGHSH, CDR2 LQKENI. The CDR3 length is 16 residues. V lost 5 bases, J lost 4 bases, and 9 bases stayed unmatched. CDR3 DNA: TGTGCCAGCTCAGGAAATAGCGGGAGTCAATACAATGAGCAGTTCTTC. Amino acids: CASSGNSGSQYNEQFF.

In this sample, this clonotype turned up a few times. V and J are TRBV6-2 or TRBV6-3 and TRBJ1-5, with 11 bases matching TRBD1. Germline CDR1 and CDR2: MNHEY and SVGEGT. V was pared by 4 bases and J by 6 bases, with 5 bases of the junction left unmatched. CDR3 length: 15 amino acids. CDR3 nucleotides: TGTGCCAGCAGTTGGACAGGGGGCGTTAGTCAGCCCCAGCATTTT. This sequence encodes CASSWTGGVSQPQHF.

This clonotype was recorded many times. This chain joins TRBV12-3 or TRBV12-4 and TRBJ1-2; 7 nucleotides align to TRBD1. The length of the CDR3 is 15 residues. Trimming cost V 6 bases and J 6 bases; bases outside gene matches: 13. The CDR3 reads CASRKTGDPLDGYTF. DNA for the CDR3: TGTGCCAGCAGGAAAACAGGGGACCCCCTGGATGGCTACACCTTC.

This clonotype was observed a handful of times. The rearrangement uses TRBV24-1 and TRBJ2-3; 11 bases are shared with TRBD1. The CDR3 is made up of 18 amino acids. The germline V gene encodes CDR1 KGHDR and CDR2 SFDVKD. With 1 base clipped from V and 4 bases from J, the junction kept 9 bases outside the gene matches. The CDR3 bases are TGTGCCACCAGTGATTTCGACCCGCCGGGACAGGGGGCAGATACGCAGTATTTT. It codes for CATSDFDPPGQGADTQYF.

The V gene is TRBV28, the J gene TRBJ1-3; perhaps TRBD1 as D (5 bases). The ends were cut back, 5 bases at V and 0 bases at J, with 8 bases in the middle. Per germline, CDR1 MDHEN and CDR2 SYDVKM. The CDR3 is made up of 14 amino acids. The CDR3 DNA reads TGTGCCAGCAGTCTGGACACCTCTGGAAACACCATATATTTT. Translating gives CASSLDTSGNTIYF.

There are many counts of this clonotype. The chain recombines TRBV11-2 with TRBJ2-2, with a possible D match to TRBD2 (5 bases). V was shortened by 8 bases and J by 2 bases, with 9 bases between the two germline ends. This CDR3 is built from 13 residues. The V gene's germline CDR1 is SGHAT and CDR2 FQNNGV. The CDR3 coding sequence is TGTGCCAGCTCGGGGTCTAACACCGGGGAGCTGTTTTTT. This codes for CASSGSNTGELFF.

CDR3 in DNA: TGCGCCAGCAGCTTGGAAGGGACAGTCTTTTATGGCTACACCTTC. Its translation is CASSLEGTVFYGYTF. The chain has TRBV5-1 and TRBJ1-2, with 7 positions matching TRBD1. Trimming took 0 bases from V and 5 from J; bases not matched to a gene: 7. The CDR3 spans 15 residues. Germline V gene data show CDR1 as SGHRS and CDR2 as YFSETQ.

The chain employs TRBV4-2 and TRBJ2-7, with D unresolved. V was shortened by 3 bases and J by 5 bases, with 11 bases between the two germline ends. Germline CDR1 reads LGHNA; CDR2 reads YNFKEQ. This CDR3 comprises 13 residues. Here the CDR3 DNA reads TGTGCCAGCAGCCATAAGGGCAGTCACGAGCAGTACTTC. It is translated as CASSHKGSHEQYF.

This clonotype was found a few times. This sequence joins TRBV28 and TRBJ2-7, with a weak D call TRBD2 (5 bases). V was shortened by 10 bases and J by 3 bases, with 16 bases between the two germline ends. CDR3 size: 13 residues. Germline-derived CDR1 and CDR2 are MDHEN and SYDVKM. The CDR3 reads CATTLRRGYEQYF. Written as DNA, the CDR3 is TGTGCCACTACCCTCCGCCGGGGCTACGAGCAGTACTTC.

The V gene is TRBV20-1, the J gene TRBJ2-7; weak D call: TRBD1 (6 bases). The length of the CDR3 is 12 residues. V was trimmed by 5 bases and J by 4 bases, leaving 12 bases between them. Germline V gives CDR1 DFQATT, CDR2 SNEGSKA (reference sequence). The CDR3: CSAPDRGYEQYF. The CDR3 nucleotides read TGCAGTGCTCCGGACAGAGGGTACGAGCAGTACTTC.

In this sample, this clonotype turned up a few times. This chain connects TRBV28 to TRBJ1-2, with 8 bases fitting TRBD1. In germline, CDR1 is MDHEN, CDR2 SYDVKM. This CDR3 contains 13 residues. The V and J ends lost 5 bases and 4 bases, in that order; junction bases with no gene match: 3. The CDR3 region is CASSEGQAYGYTF. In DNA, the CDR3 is TGTGCCAGCAGTGAGGGACAGGCCTATGGCTACACCTTC.

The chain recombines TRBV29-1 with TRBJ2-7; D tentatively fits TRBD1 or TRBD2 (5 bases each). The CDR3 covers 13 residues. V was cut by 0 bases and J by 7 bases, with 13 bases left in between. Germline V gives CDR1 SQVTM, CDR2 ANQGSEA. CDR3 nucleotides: TGCAGCGTTGAAGAGGGGACCGGGTGGGAGCAGTACTTC. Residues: CSVEEGTGWEQYF.

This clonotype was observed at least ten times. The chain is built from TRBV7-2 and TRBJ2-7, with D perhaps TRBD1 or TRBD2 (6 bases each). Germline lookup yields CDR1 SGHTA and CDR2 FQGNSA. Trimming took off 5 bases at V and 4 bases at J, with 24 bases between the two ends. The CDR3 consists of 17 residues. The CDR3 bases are TGTGCCAGCAGCGTTGGGGCTAGACGGGGGACAATTTACGAGCAGTACTTC. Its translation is CASSVGARRGTIYEQYF.

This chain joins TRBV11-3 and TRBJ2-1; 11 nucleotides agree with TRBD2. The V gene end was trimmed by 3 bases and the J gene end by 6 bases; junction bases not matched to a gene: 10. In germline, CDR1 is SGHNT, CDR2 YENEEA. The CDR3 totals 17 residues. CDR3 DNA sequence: TGTGCCAGCAGCTTGACTAGCGGGACCCTTTTCGGCAATGAGCAGTTCTTC. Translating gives CASSLTSGTLFGNEQFF.

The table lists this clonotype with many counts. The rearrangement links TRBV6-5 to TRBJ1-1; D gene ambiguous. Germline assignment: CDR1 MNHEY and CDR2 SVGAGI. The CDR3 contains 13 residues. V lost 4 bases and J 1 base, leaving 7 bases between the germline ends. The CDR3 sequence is CASSWGRNTEAFF. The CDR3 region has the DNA TGTGCCAGCAGTTGGGGTCGGAACACTGAAGCTTTCTTT.

The CDR3 nucleotides are TGCGCCAGCAGCCAAGATTCCAGGGGGATCGGGCAGTACTTC. Protein: CASSQDSRGIGQYF. The V and J genes are TRBV4-3 and TRBJ2-7; 7 nucleotides agree with TRBD1. There are 14 residues in the CDR3. V dropped 0 bases and J dropped 9; count of bases not matched to a gene: 8. The germline gives CDR1 LGHNA, CDR2 YSLEER.

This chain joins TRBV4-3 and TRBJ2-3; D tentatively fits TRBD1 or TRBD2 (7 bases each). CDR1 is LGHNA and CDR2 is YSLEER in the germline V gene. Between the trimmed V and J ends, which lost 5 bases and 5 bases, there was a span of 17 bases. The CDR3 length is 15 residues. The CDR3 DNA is TGCGCCAGCAGCGAGGGGGCGGGAGACGGAGATACGCAGTATTTT. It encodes CASSEGAGDGDTQYF.

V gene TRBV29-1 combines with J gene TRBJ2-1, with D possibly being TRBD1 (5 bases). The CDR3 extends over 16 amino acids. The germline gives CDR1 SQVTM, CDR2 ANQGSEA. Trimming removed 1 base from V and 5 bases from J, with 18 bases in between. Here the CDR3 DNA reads TGCAGCGTTGAAGCCGTCTTTGGGAAAGGGGACAATGAGCAGTTCTTC. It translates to CSVEAVFGKGDNEQFF.

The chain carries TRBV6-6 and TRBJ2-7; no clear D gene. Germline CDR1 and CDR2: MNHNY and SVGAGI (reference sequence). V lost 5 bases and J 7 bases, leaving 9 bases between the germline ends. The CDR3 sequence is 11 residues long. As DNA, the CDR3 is TGTGCCAGCAGTCCAAGGCAGGAGCAGTACTTC. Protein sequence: CASSPRQEQYF.

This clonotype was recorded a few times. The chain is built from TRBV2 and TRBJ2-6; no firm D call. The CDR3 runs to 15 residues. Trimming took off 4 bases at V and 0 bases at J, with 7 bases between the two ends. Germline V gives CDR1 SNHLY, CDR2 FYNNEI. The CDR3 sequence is CASSVDVSGANVLTF. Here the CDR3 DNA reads TGTGCCAGCAGTGTGGACGTCTCTGGGGCCAACGTCCTGACTTTC.

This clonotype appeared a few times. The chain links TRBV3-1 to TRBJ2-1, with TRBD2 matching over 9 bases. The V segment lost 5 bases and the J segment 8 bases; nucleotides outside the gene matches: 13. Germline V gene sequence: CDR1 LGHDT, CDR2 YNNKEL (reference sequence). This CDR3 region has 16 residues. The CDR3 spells CASSEAWIAGVYEQFF. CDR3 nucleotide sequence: TGTGCCAGCAGCGAAGCCTGGATAGCGGGAGTATATGAGCAGTTCTTC.

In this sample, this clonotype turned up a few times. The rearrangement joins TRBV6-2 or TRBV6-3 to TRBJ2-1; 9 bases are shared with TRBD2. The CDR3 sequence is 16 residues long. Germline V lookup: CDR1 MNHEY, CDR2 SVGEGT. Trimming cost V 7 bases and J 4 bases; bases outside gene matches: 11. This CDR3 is CASTPTSGRYYNEQFF. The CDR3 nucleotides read TGTGCCAGCACCCCGACTAGCGGAAGGTATTACAATGAGCAGTTCTTC.

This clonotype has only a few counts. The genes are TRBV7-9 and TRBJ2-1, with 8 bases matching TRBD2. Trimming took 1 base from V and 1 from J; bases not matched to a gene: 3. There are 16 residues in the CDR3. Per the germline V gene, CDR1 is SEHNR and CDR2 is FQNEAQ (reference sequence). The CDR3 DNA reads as TGTGCCAGCAGCTTAGAGGGACTAGTTTCCTACAATGAGCAGTTCTTC. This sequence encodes CASSLEGLVSYNEQFF.

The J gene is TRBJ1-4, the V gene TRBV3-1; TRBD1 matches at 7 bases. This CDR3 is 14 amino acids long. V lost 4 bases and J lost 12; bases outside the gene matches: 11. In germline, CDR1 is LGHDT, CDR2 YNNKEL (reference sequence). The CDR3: CASSLRRTGEELFF. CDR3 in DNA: TGTGCCAGCAGCCTTCGCAGGACAGGAGAGGAACTGTTTTTT.

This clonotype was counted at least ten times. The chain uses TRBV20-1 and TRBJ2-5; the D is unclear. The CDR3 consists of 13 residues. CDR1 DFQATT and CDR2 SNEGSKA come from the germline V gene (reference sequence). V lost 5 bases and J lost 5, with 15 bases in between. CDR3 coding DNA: TGCAGTGCTCCAAAGACTGGGTGGGAGACCCAGTACTTC. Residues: CSAPKTGWETQYF.

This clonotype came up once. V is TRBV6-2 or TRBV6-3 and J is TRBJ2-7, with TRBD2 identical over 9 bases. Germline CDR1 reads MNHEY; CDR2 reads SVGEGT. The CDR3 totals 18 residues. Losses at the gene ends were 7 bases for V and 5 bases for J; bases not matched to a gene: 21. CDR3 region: CASTSGGGFSGRRDEQYF. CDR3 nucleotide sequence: TGTGCCAGCACCTCGGGGGGGGGCTTCAGCGGGAGGAGAGACGAGCAGTACTTC.

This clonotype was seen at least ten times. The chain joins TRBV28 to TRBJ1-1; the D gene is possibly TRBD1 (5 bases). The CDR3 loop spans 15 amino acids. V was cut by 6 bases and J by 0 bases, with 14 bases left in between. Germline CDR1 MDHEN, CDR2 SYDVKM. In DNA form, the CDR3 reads TGTGCCAGCAGCCCCCCGGGACGGATGAACACTGAAGCTTTCTTT. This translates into CASSPPGRMNTEAFF.